A selection of T cell receptor beta chains follows, all from one sample in a study of blood T cells in healthy people across ages. Via MiXCR, TCRdb re-called the 5' RACE reads, giving one row per CDR3 protein. The data contain around 1,900,000 distinct CDR3 sequences, approximately 40% of them singletons. Sequencing was done on a sample of blood. These receptors were obtained from a human donor in good health. Both conserved end residues are part of each CDR3. The D gene is left open where the match is weak.

d_gene,v_gene,j_gene,CDR3aa
NA,TRBV29-1,TRBJ2-3,CSVETDTQYF
NA,TRBV4-3,TRBJ2-3,CASSQDPRSYTQYF
NA,TRBV18,NA,CASSRGTREQYF
NA,TRBV4-1,TRBJ2-3,CASSQEGLGTQYF
NA,TRBV29-1,TRBJ1-1,CSVSKYRGPNTEAFF
NA,TRBV7-2,TRBJ1-2,CASSLSNSELYGYTF
NA,TRBV6-2/TRBV6-3,TRBJ1-1,CASSYSYRTLNTEAFF
NA,TRBV6-5,TRBJ1-1,CASTANGYTEAFF
NA,TRBV7-2,TRBJ2-4,CASSLGAIQYF
NA,TRBV12-3/TRBV12-4,TRBJ1-5,CASSEGYEPQHF
NA,TRBV12-3/TRBV12-4,TRBJ1-1,CASSLARDSKNTEAFF
NA,TRBV4-2,TRBJ1-6,CASSQDWDRRASPLHF
TRBD2,TRBV24-1,TRBJ2-7,CATSDPGTNYEQYF
NA,TRBV20-1,TRBJ1-2,CSARDFNYGDTF
NA,TRBV10-2,TRBJ1-2,CASSESGGSYGYTF
NA,TRBV20-1,TRBJ1-5,CSARNRVGNQPQHF
NA,TRBV7-3,TRBJ2-5,CASSPGVGRETQYF
NA,TRBV4-3,TRBJ2-5,CASSQEYAGRETQYF
TRBD1,TRBV7-2,TRBJ2-3,CASRPRTGPDTQYF
NA,TRBV6-6,TRBJ2-3,CASSRLGGRTSTDTQYF
NA,TRBV28,TRBJ2-7,CASSSILYEQYF
TRBD1,TRBV5-1,TRBJ1-1,CASSLETGEWNTEAFF
TRBD2,TRBV5-1,TRBJ2-3,CASSLESGNRDTQYF
TRBD2,TRBV20-1,TRBJ2-1,CSARGPETSGGVVRQFF
TRBD1,TRBV5-1,TRBJ2-6,CASSARRGQGPMANVLTF
TRBD1,TRBV4-3,TRBJ1-2,CASSQDLGQARYGYTF
NA,TRBV7-9,TRBJ1-2,CASRLKGPFLNYGYTF
NA,TRBV29-1,TRBJ2-7,CSVTRGLEQYF
TRBD2,TRBV19,TRBJ2-1,CASSETSGGFHEQFF
TRBD1,TRBV4-3,TRBJ1-1,CASSQHPGQGPEAFF
TRBD2,TRBV7-2,TRBJ2-4,CASRRGTSSENIQYF
NA,TRBV7-2,TRBJ2-7,CASSYGTTPSIYEQYF
NA,TRBV19,TRBJ2-3,CASSRDARRDTQYF
TRBD1,TRBV7-2,TRBJ2-1,CASSAHRGVEQFF
NA,TRBV7-2,TRBJ2-7,CAIRRGTATYEQYF
TRBD1,TRBV7-2,TRBJ2-3,CASSKPGQGMTDTQYF
NA,TRBV30,TRBJ2-3,CAWGNRDTQYF
TRBD1,TRBV28,TRBJ1-5,CTSSPGGRGQPQHF
TRBD1,TRBV6-5,TRBJ1-1,CASSGRQGARAEAFF
TRBD1,TRBV27,TRBJ2-7,CASRWTGVTGTPYEQYF
TRBD2,TRBV12-3/TRBV12-4,TRBJ2-3,CASSLARGGRPGTQYF
NA,TRBV28,TRBJ2-6,CASSLIAGGGANVLTF
TRBD2,TRBV28,TRBJ2-3,CASLAGNTDTQYF
NA,TRBV20-1,TRBJ1-5,CSARGAGTVQPQHF
NA,TRBV6-6,TRBJ2-7,CASSINRNLRSEQYF
TRBD1,TRBV6-2/TRBV6-3,TRBJ1-2,CAVGQGDRGYTF
TRBD1,TRBV18,TRBJ1-5,CASTGQGDQPQHF
NA,TRBV6-5,TRBJ1-1,CASRETGSWDTEAFF
NA,TRBV15,TRBJ2-1,CATSRSAAFYEQFF
NA,TRBV6-6,TRBJ1-5,CASSQTVKWEQPQHF